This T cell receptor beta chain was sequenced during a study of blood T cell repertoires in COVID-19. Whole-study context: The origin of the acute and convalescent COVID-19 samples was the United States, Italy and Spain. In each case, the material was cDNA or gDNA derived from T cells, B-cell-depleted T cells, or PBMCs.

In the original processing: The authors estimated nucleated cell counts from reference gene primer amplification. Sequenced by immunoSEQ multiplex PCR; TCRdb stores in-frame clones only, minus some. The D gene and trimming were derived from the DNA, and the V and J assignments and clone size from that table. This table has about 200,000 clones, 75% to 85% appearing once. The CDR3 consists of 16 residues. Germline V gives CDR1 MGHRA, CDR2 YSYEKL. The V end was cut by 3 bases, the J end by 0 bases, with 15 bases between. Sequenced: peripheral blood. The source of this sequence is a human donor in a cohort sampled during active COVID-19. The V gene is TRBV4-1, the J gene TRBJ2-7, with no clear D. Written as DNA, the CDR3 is TGCGCCAGCAGCCAGACCCTCGGCGGAGACTCCTACGAGCAGTACTTC. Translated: CASSQTLGGDSYEQYF.